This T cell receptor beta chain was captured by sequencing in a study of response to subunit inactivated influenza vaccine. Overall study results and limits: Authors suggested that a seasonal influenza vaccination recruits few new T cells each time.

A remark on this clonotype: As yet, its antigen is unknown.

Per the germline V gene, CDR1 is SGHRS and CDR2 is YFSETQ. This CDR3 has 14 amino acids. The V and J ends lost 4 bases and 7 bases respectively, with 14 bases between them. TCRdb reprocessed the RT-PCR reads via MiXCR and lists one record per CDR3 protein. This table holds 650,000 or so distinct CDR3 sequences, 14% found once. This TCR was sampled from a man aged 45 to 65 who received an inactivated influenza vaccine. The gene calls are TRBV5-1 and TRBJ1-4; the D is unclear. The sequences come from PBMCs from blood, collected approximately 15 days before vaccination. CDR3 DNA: TGCGCCAGCAGCCTGCAACACCCTAGTGAAAAACTGTTTTTT. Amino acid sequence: CASSLQHPSEKLFF.